What follows is one TCR beta chain and its context. Roughly 9.2 milliliters was the volume of peripheral blood drawn from each donor. Germline assignment: CDR1 SGHTA and CDR2 FQGNSA. The length of the CDR3 is 14 residues. V trimming: 5 bases; J trimming: 9 bases; junction bases outside the gene matches: 8. This entry belongs to a study of blood T cells in healthy people across ages. A second PCR, run for roughly 7 to 12 cycles, used a sample-barcoded 5' primer plus a J-beta primer mix. MiXCR, applied by TCRdb to the 5' RACE reads, yields one record per CDR3 protein. This repertoire shows under 2,000,000 distinct CDR3 sequences, just under 50% found once; its top ten account for 2% to 2.5%.

This TCR derives from a woman aged 35 to 49 in good health. Sequencing was performed on blood. The chain has TRBV7-2 and TRBJ2-4, with 9 positions matching TRBD2. In DNA, the CDR3 is TGTGCCAGCAGCCAGAGCGGGGGGCCTTCCATTCAGTACTTC. Amino acids: CASSQSGGPSIQYF.